This TCR beta chain stems from a study of lymphopenia after photon versus proton radiotherapy. The CDR3 runs to 13 residues. Germline CDR1 reads MNHEY; CDR2 reads SMNVEV (reference sequence). Trimming at V came to 2 bases and at J to 2 bases, leaving 0 bases not matched to a gene. Study-wide points: Better survival with proton therapy was suggested as possible, not demonstrated. Under photons, naive T cells and diversity fell while effector/memory populations rose. A bigger post-nadir fall in TCR diversity correlated inversely with survival time in deceased patients. After lymphocyte nadir, photon-treated repertoires showed oligoclonal expansion, especially CD8+ Temra.

Details on this clone: The target antigen is unknown. This sample also contains other DNA sequences that code for the same CDR3.

Method: immunoSEQ multiplex PCR; TCRdb's copy keeps in-frame clones and lacks some. Of approximately 30,000 clones in the sample, roughly four fifths are singletons; the top ten hold more than 3%. This chain joins TRBV27 and TRBJ2-7, with 7 positions matching TRBD2. This clonotype was sampled from a woman between 45 and 65 years old with pancreatic cancer. The sample here was peripheral blood, taken from a patient treated with photon-based radiotherapy. CDR3 amino acids: CASSLAGAYEQYF. The CDR3 coding sequence is TGTGCCAGCAGTTTAGCGGGAGCCTACGAGCAGTACTTC.